Each of the 21 T cell receptor beta chains below was sequenced from the same sample in a study of T cell repertoires in cytomegalovirus infection. TCRdb ran MiXCR on the reads and lists one entry per CDR3 protein. The data show about 210,000 distinct CDR3 sequences, approximately 7% seen once. Specimen: PBMCs. The receptors here all came from a human donor in good health (CMV status not recorded). Some clones in this sample may be carry-over from other donors' samples.

This clonotype has ten or more counts. The V and J genes are TRBV7-2 and TRBJ2-7; 11 bases are shared with TRBD1. The germline V gene has CDR1 SGHTA and CDR2 FQGNSA. The CDR3 is 14 residues long. J lost 2 bases, V lost 5 bases, and 2 bases had no gene match. The CDR3 DNA is TGTGCCAGCAGCGGGACAGGGGGGACCTACGAGCAGTACTTC. It is translated as CASSGTGGTYEQYF.

Ten or more counts support this clonotype. The rearrangement joins TRBV6-2 or TRBV6-3 to TRBJ2-7; D is possibly TRBD1 or TRBD2 (5 bases each). The germline CDR1 and CDR2 sequences are MNHEY and SVGEGT. The V end lost 6 bases, the J end lost 2 bases, and 14 bases lay between the germline ends. This CDR3 comprises 14 residues. The chain's CDR3 is CASSTRGGAYEQYF. The CDR3 DNA is TGTGCCAGCAGCACCCGGGGCGGTGCCTACGAGCAGTACTTC.

This clonotype appeared many times. V is TRBV9 and J is TRBJ2-2, with TRBD2 matching 8 bases. CDR3 size: 18 residues. Germline V gene sequence: CDR1 SGDLS, CDR2 YYNGEE. Trimming removed 0 bases from V and 4 bases from J; junction bases left unmatched: 11. In DNA form, the CDR3 reads TGTGCCAGCAGCGTAGTCCCGGGGGGGCGCCAAACCACCGGGGAGCTGTTTTTT. Protein: CASSVVPGGRQTTGELFF.

This clonotype came up many times. This sequence joins TRBV5-4 and TRBJ1-1, with D tentatively TRBD1 (5 bases). The CDR3 consists of 15 residues. The V end was cut by 0 bases, the J end by 0 bases, with 9 bases between. Germline-derived CDR1 and CDR2 are SGHNT and YYREEE (reference sequence). As DNA, the CDR3 is TGTGCCAGCAGCTTGGCTTCAGGGATGAACACTGAAGCTTTCTTT. Its protein is CASSLASGMNTEAFF.

Many counts were recorded for this clonotype. Written as DNA, the CDR3 is TGTGCCAGCAGCCCTAAGGAGGCGGGTTGGGATTCACCCCTCCACTTT. Translating it yields CASSPKEAGWDSPLHF. This chain uses TRBV5-4 with TRBJ1-6, with no clear D. Germline V gene lookup returns CDR1 SGHNT and CDR2 YYREEE (reference sequence). The CDR3 extends over 16 amino acids. Trimming removed 4 bases from V and 8 bases from J, with 19 bases in between.

The sample holds many counts of this clonotype. The chain recombines TRBV4-3 with TRBJ2-3; a possible D gene is TRBD1 (6 bases). V gave up 0 bases and J gave up 5 bases, with 12 bases separating them. Germline loops: CDR1 LGHNA, CDR2 YSLEER. This CDR3 region has 15 residues. The CDR3, as DNA: TGCGCCAGCAGCCAAGACACGAGGGGGAGAGATACGCAGTATTTT. Amino acids: CASSQDTRGRDTQYF.

The sample holds many counts of this clonotype. The chain has TRBV12-3 or TRBV12-4 and TRBJ1-2, with TRBD1 identical over 7 bases. The CDR3 is made up of 14 amino acids. V shed 7 bases and J 7 bases; nucleotides not matched to a gene: 12. This CDR3 is CASTPGGRGGGYTF. CDR3 bases: TGTGCCAGCACCCCAGGGGGGAGGGGGGGTGGCTACACCTTC.

The chain employs TRBV6-5 and TRBJ2-7, with D perhaps TRBD1 (6 bases). Looked up from germline, CDR1 is MNHEY and CDR2 is SVGAGI. Trimming removed 7 bases from V and 3 bases from J, with 16 bases in between. This CDR3 has 14 residues. The CDR3 DNA reads as TGTGCCAGCACCCCCGGGACACGGAACTACGAGCAGTACTTC. It translates to CASTPGTRNYEQYF.

This clonotype was counted a few times. The chain carries TRBV3-1 and TRBJ2-2; 10 nucleotides match TRBD1. V gave up 3 bases and J gave up 3 bases; unmatched junction bases: 1. This CDR3 is 15 amino acids long. CDR1 LGHDT and CDR2 YNNKEL come from the germline V gene (reference sequence). CDR3 nucleotide sequence: TGTGCCAGCAGCCAGGGACAGGGGTACACCGGGGAGCTGTTTTTT. This codes for CASSQGQGYTGELFF.

This clonotype was found many times. The chain is built from TRBV20-1 and TRBJ2-3; D perhaps matches TRBD1 (5 bases). Deletions cut 5 bases from V and 4 bases from J, with 10 bases between. Germline assignment: CDR1 DFQATT and CDR2 SNEGSKA (reference sequence). The CDR3 is made up of 12 amino acids. The CDR3 sequence is CSARTLADTQYF. In DNA, the CDR3 is TGCAGTGCTCGGACACTTGCAGATACGCAGTATTTT.

The sample holds a few counts of this clonotype. The chain couples TRBV14 to TRBJ1-2, with no clear D. CDR3 length equals 11 residues. Germline lookup yields CDR1 SGHDN and CDR2 FVKESK. Trimming left V 1 base short and J 10 bases short, with 7 bases between. CDR3 residues: CASSQGIDYTF. The CDR3 region has the DNA TGTGCCAGCAGCCAAGGAATCGACTACACCTTC.

This clonotype was picked up many times. The V and J genes are TRBV7-2 and TRBJ1-2, with 7 bases aligning to TRBD1. The length of the CDR3 is 13 residues. Germline values: CDR1 SGHTA, CDR2 FQGNSA. The J segment lost 6 bases and the V segment lost 4 bases, leaving 5 bases of the junction unmatched. CDR3 DNA: TGTGCCAGCAGCTATATGCAGGGGGATGGCTACACCTTC. Translating it yields CASSYMQGDGYTF.

This clonotype has only a few counts. The V call is TRBV4-1, the J call TRBJ2-6; 12 nucleotides agree with TRBD1. V lost 4 bases to trimming and J lost 0 bases; unmatched junction nucleotides: 4. Germline V gene sequence: CDR1 MGHRA, CDR2 YSYEKL. The length of the CDR3 is 18 residues. CDR3 DNA sequence: TGCGCCAGCAGCCTAGGGACAGGGGGCCGCTCTGGGGCCAACGTCCTGACTTTC. Translated: CASSLGTGGRSGANVLTF.

This clonotype was seen many times. The genes are TRBV5-4 and TRBJ1-1, with D possibly matching TRBD1 (6 bases). The CDR3 has 13 amino acids. CDR1 and CDR2 (germline): SGHNT, YYREEE (reference sequence). Trimming pared 1 base from V and 13 bases from J, leaving 17 bases between. CDR3 sequence reads: CASSLKGVGLGFF. CDR3 nucleotides: TGTGCCAGCAGCTTGAAGGGGGTTGGATTGGGTTTCTTT.

The chain links TRBV6-1 to TRBJ1-2; no reliable D call. CDR1 and CDR2 from the germline V gene are MNHNS and SASEGT. The CDR3 sequence is 14 residues long. The V and J ends lost 3 bases and 2 bases respectively, with 10 bases between them. As DNA, the CDR3 is TGTGCCAGCAGTGATCTTGTCAGAAACTATGGCTACACCTTC. Protein sequence: CASSDLVRNYGYTF.

This clonotype occurred a few times. In DNA, the CDR3 is TGCAGTGCTAGCACACCAGCCTACGAGCAGTACTTC. Translated, it gives CSASTPAYEQYF. The chain carries TRBV20-1 and TRBJ2-7; D uncertain. The CDR3 loop spans 12 amino acids. V dropped 3 bases and J dropped 2 bases, with 8 bases sitting between them. CDR1 and CDR2 from the germline V gene are DFQATT and SNEGSKA (reference sequence).

This clonotype showed up many times. The chain is built from TRBV7-2 and TRBJ1-2; D is unclear. V was shortened by 5 bases and J by 8 bases, with 18 bases between the two germline ends. The germline V gene has CDR1 SGHTA and CDR2 FQGNSA. The CDR3 sequence is 14 residues long. The CDR3 protein is CASSPQSSGRGYTF. The DNA of the CDR3 is TGTGCCAGCAGCCCCCAGAGTTCGGGTCGGGGCTACACCTTC.

This clonotype was counted ten times or more. The V call is TRBV29-1, the J call TRBJ1-5; D remains ambiguous. The CDR3 runs to 12 residues. Trimming took off 4 bases at V and 2 bases at J, with 6 bases between the two ends. Looked up from germline, CDR1 is SQVTM and CDR2 is ANQGSEA. The CDR3 nucleotides are TGCAGCGTTGCGGACCGCAATCAGCCCCAGCATTTT. It encodes CSVADRNQPQHF. Variable domain in full (rest from reference TRBV29-1 and TRBJ1-5): SAVISQKPSRDICQRGTSLTIQCQVDSQVTMMFWYRQQPGQSLTLIATANQGSEATYESGFVIDKFPISRPNLTFSTLTVSNMSPEDSSIYLCSVADRNQPQHFGDGTRLSIL.

In its sample, this clonotype was seen many times. The CDR3 loop is CASTRYTVAGTGAGGKQETQYF. The CDR3 region has the DNA TGTGCCAGCACGCGATATACTGTAGCCGGGACAGGGGCCGGAGGGAAGCAAGAGACCCAGTACTTC. The chain recombines TRBV7-8 with TRBJ2-5, with 10 bases lining up with TRBD1. Germline trimming cut 7 bases from V and 2 bases from J; bases unmatched to any gene: 28. This CDR3 has 22 residues. Germline V gives CDR1 SGHVS, CDR2 FQNEAQ.

The J gene is TRBJ2-7, the V gene TRBV20-1; 8 nucleotides line up with TRBD1. This CDR3 has 13 residues. V was pared by 6 bases and J by 7 bases, with 11 bases of the junction left unmatched. CDR1 and CDR2 from the germline V gene are DFQATT and SNEGSKA (reference sequence). The CDR3, as DNA: TGCAGTGCCGGAATCGACAGGGGAGGAGAGCAGTACTTC. This gives the protein CSAGIDRGGEQYF.

There are many counts of this clonotype. The gene calls are TRBV7-9 and TRBJ2-1; 13 bases fit TRBD2. This CDR3 contains 19 residues. The ends lost 0 bases at V and 0 bases at J; junction bases unmatched: 5. Per germline, CDR1 SEHNR and CDR2 FQNEAQ (reference sequence). CDR3 coding DNA: TGTGCCAGCAGCTTAGCGCGACTAGCGGGGGGAAGCTCCTACAATGAGCAGTTCTTC. The encoded protein is CASSLARLAGGSSYNEQFF.